Sequencing of this T cell receptor (beta chain) was carried out in a study of blood T cell repertoires in COVID-19. TCRdb's table, derived via immunoSEQ multiplex PCR, lists solely in-frame clones and lacks some. The sample lists around 140,000 clones, 80% to 90% occurring once. CDR3 length: 17 residues. The germline V gene has CDR1 LNHDA and CDR2 SQIVND (reference sequence). V lost 5 bases and J lost 1, with 18 bases in between. The material sequenced was peripheral blood. The clonotype originates from a woman in her fifties or sixties with acute or convalescent COVID-19. The chain has TRBV19 and TRBJ1-5, with no clear D. CDR3 in DNA: TGTGCCAGTAGTGGGAGGGCCGGCATAGGAAGCAATCAGCCCCAGCATTTT. Its protein product is CASSGRAGIGSNQPQHF.